Below are 21 T cell receptor beta chains sequenced from a single sample in a study of radiation and T cells in renal cell carcinoma. Sequenced by immunoSEQ multiplex PCR; TCRdb stores in-frame clones only, minus some. The table has 100,000 to 150,000 clones, roughly four fifths seen once. Stated time point: blood 2 weeks post-SBRT. As to treatment: 15 Gy SBRT to primary tumor, nephrectomy 4 weeks later. The source material was blood, sampled from a patient whose treatment included radiotherapy and nephrectomy. These receptors were obtained from an older woman with renal cell carcinoma.

The V gene is TRBV5-1, the J gene TRBJ2-5, with TRBD1 identical over 9 bases. The CDR3 extends over 14 amino acids. The V gene's germline CDR1 is SGHRS and CDR2 YFSETQ. V lost 2 bases to trimming and J lost 4 bases; unmatched junction nucleotides: 3. The CDR3, as DNA: TGCGCCAGCAGCTTACAGGGGGCAAGAGAGACCCAGTACTTC. This translates into CASSLQGARETQYF.

This sequence joins TRBV4-2 and TRBJ1-1; a weak D match, TRBD1 (5 bases). This CDR3 has 18 residues. Trimming pared 0 bases from V and 2 bases from J, leaving 19 bases between. The V gene's germline CDR1 is LGHNA and CDR2 YNFKEQ. Here the CDR3 reads CASSQEGLKEYINTEAFF. The CDR3 DNA reads as TGTGCCAGCAGCCAAGAGGGGCTAAAAGAATACATCAACACTGAAGCTTTCTTT.

There are a few counts of this clone. V and J are TRBV11-2 and TRBJ1-5, with 10 positions matching TRBD1. There are 14 residues in the CDR3. Germline assignment: CDR1 SGHAT and CDR2 FQNNGV. V shed 3 bases, J shed 10 bases, and the junction held 6 bases outside the gene matches. In DNA, the CDR3 is TGTGCCAGCAGCTTTGGGACAGGGGTTTTTCCCCAGCATTTT. This encodes CASSFGTGVFPQHF.

The chain couples TRBV27 to TRBJ2-7, with D perhaps being TRBD1 or TRBD2 (7 bases each). Trimming took off 3 bases at V and 4 bases at J, with 13 bases between the two ends. The germline V gene encodes CDR1 MNHEY and CDR2 SMNVEV (reference sequence). The CDR3 is made up of 14 amino acids. The CDR3 reads CASSFQGGPYEQYF. The CDR3 DNA sequence: TGTGCCAGCAGTTTCCAGGGGGGGCCTTACGAGCAGTACTTC.

This chain links TRBV5-1 with TRBJ2-1; D is unclear. The CDR3 is made up of 15 amino acids. Trimming took off 0 bases at V and 2 bases at J, with 9 bases between the two ends. Germline V gene sequence: CDR1 SGHRS, CDR2 YFSETQ. CDR3 amino acids: CASSLDGGTYNEQFF. The CDR3 nucleotides read TGCGCCAGCAGCTTGGACGGCGGTACCTACAATGAGCAGTTCTTC.

The chain is built from TRBV9 and TRBJ1-1; maybe TRBD1 (5 bases). Looked up from germline, CDR1 is SGDLS and CDR2 is YYNGEE. The CDR3 totals 14 residues. Trimming removed 0 bases at V and 5 bases at J, with 11 bases between. The CDR3 DNA is TGTGCCAGCAGCGTAGAGTGGGGACGGACTGAAGCTTTCTTT. Its protein is CASSVEWGRTEAFF. The variable domain in full, with the rest retrieved from reference TRBV9 and TRBJ1-1, is DSGVTQTPKHLITATGQRVTLRCSPRSGDLSVYWYQQSLDQGLQFLIQYYNGEERAKGNILERFSAQQFPDLHSELNLSSLELGDSALYFCASSVEWGRTEAFFGQGTRLTVV.

As for this clone: One end of the junction varies from germline; a read error may be responsible. The rearrangement uses TRBV7-7 and TRBJ2-5; tentative D call: TRBD1 (7 bases). CDR3 length: 15 residues. Germline CDR1 is SSHAT and CDR2 is FNYEAQ (reference sequence). The CDR3 bases are TGTGCTAGCAGCTTAGGGGGGACAGTCCAAGAGACCCAGTACTTC. Translating it yields CASSLGGTVQETQYF.

The chain recombines TRBV6-1 with TRBJ1-1, with D unclear. V was shortened by 3 bases and J by 5 bases, with 7 bases between the two germline ends. Germline CDR1 and CDR2: MNHNS and SASEGT. This CDR3 comprises 12 residues. This CDR3 reads CASSESMTEAFF. The CDR3 region has the DNA TGTGCCAGCAGTGAGTCTATGACTGAAGCTTTCTTT.

This chain connects TRBV29-1 to TRBJ2-7; D is perhaps TRBD2 (6 bases). V lost 4 bases, J lost 6 bases, and 16 bases lay in between. CDR1 SQVTM and CDR2 ANQGSEA come from the germline V gene. This CDR3 spans 13 amino acids. The CDR3 loop is CSVGNGGQGEQYF. CDR3 coding DNA: TGCAGCGTTGGGAACGGGGGTCAGGGCGAGCAGTACTTC.

The V and J genes are TRBV7-6 and TRBJ1-1, with D maybe TRBD1 (5 bases). V was clipped by 7 bases and J by 8 bases, with 11 bases between them. This CDR3 has 11 amino acids. From germline, CDR1 is SGHVS and CDR2 FNYEAQ. The CDR3 loop reads CASTYGGEAFF. DNA of the CDR3: TGTGCCAGCACCTACGGGGGGGAAGCTTTCTTT.

The V gene is TRBV9, the J gene TRBJ1-2; a weak D match, TRBD1 (5 bases). This CDR3 has 17 amino acids. V lost 6 bases, J lost 3 bases, and 24 bases lay in between. CDR1 is SGDLS and CDR2 is YYNGEE in the germline V gene. CDR3 sequence reads: CASNTPGVEDLDYGYTF. The CDR3 DNA is TGTGCCAGCAATACCCCGGGGGTTGAAGACTTGGACTATGGCTACACCTTC.

Details on this clone: Its ends do not fully match the called genes, so a read error is possible. The rearrangement joins TRBV7-7 to TRBJ2-5, with 10 positions matching TRBD1. The CDR3 has 14 residues. CDR1 SSHAT and CDR2 FNYEAQ come from the germline V gene (reference sequence). The CDR3 nucleotides are TGTGCTAGCAGCCTGGACAGGGGGCAAGAGACCCAGTACTTC. Translated: CASSLDRGQETQYF.

This rearrangement joins TRBV5-6 to TRBJ1-2, with TRBD1 matching 12 bases. The CDR3 contains 16 residues. The junction had 5 bases not matched to a gene; V was cut back by 4 bases and J by 1 base. From germline, CDR1 is SGHDT and CDR2 YYEEEE. In DNA, the CDR3 is TGTGCCAGCAGCCGGGACAGGGGGCGTTATAACTATGGCTACACCTTC. Translated, it gives CASSRDRGRYNYGYTF.

This clone has only a few counts. The chain is built from TRBV9 and TRBJ1-4; D not certain. The germline gives CDR1 SGDLS, CDR2 YYNGEE. Trimming took 4 bases from V and 2 from J, leaving 15 bases between them. This CDR3 contains 16 residues. As DNA, the CDR3 is TGTGCCAGCAGCCCTTCTTTGAGGGATACTAATGAAAAACTGTTTTTT. Encoded protein: CASSPSLRDTNEKLFF.

The chain carries TRBV28 and TRBJ1-2, with D perhaps matching TRBD1 (6 bases). The CDR3 contains 16 residues. CDR1 and CDR2 (germline): MDHEN, SYDVKM. Trimming pared 4 bases from V and 2 bases from J, leaving 17 bases between. The CDR3 region is CASSSPGGGQNYGYTF. The CDR3 bases are TGTGCCAGCAGTTCCCCCGGCGGGGGCCAAAACTATGGCTACACCTTC.

V and J are TRBV29-1 and TRBJ2-1, with 9 bases lining up with TRBD2. The CDR3 extends over 14 amino acids. Losses at the gene ends were 6 bases for V and 8 bases for J; bases not matched to a gene: 11. Germline CDR1 SQVTM, CDR2 ANQGSEA. CDR3 nucleotide sequence: TGCAGCGTCCCCCCCCCAGCGGGGGGCGATGAGCAGTTCTTC. Translation: CSVPPPAGGDEQFF.

This chain uses TRBV14 with TRBJ2-3; D gene unclear. The germline CDR1 and CDR2 sequences are SGHDN and FVKESK. This CDR3 has 14 residues. Between the trimmed V and J ends, which lost 7 bases and 0 bases, there was a span of 11 bases. The CDR3 DNA is TGTGCCAGCAAAATCAGTTCTAGCACAGATACGCAGTATTTT. As protein: CASKISSSTDTQYF.

The J gene is TRBJ1-2, the V gene TRBV10-3, with 10 bases that match TRBD1. Per the germline V gene, CDR1 is ENHRY and CDR2 is SYGVKD. The CDR3 totals 17 residues. V was pared by 0 bases and J by 2 bases, with 6 bases of the junction left unmatched. The CDR3 protein is CAISESGSGQGNYGYTF. CDR3 DNA sequence: TGTGCCATCAGTGAGTCGGGTTCGGGACAGGGGAACTATGGCTACACCTTC.

The chain joins TRBV27 to TRBJ2-7; 9 positions match TRBD1. This CDR3 has 16 residues. The V and J ends lost 5 bases and 3 bases, in that order; junction bases with no gene match: 11. Germline V CDR1 and CDR2: MNHEY, SMNVEV (reference sequence). For the CDR3, the DNA is TGTGCCAGCAGTCGCAAACCCGGGACAGGGAACTACGAGCAGTACTTC. It translates to CASSRKPGTGNYEQYF.

The chain carries TRBV5-1 and TRBJ2-1; TRBD1 matches at 9 bases. Germline trimming cut 3 bases from V and 12 bases from J; bases unmatched to any gene: 7. The V gene's germline CDR1 is SGHRS and CDR2 YFSETQ. The CDR3 runs 13 residues. CDR3 region: CASSSTGGEGQFF. The CDR3 DNA is TGCGCCAGCAGCTCGACAGGGGGTGAGGGGCAGTTCTTC.

This clone was observed a handful of times. The chain carries TRBV28 and TRBJ2-1; D tentatively reads TRBD1 or TRBD2 (5 bases each). CDR1 and CDR2 from the germline V gene are MDHEN and SYDVKM. V lost 6 bases and J 9 bases, leaving 12 bases between the germline ends. The CDR3 loop spans 12 amino acids. DNA for the CDR3: TGTGCCAGCAGCCGGGACCGCCCTGAGCAGTTCTTC. This gives the protein CASSRDRPEQFF.